Listed here are 29 T cell receptor beta chains from one sample, sequenced in a study of prognosis after radiotherapy for stage I lung cancer. TCR beta CDR3 was amplified from genomic DNA by two-round multiplex PCR. The first PCR round targeted every TRBV and TRBJ gene with specific primers. TCRdb reprocessed the multiplex PCR reads via MiXCR and lists one record per CDR3 protein. The data show fewer than 35,000 distinct CDR3 sequences, approximately 51% seen once. Sequencing used PBMCs, obtained before or after stereotactic body radiation therapy (not recorded which). These receptors were collected from a donor at least 50 years old with non-small cell lung cancer.

As concerns this clonotype: A clone one base away is much larger, so this may be a read error. V usage is TRBV18 and J usage is TRBJ2-5; no clear D. CDR3 length equals 14 residues. The germline gives CDR1 KGHSH, CDR2 LQKENI. This CDR3 reads CASSSVINQETQYF. CDR3 in DNA: TGTGCCAGCTCCTCCGTCATAAACCAGGAGACCCAGTACTTC.

The rearrangement uses TRBV6-2 or TRBV6-3 and TRBJ2-7, with D possibly TRBD2 on 6 matching bases. The CDR3 has 13 amino acids. In germline, CDR1 is MNHEY, CDR2 SVGEGT. The ends were cut back, 7 bases at V and 2 bases at J, with 12 bases in the middle. The CDR3 coding sequence is TGTGCCAGCACTGCCGGGACTGCCTACGAGCAGTACTTC. Residues: CASTAGTAYEQYF.

V is TRBV7-2 and J is TRBJ2-7; tentatively, D is TRBD1 (7 bases). This CDR3 region has 13 residues. Germline CDR1 is SGHTA and CDR2 is FQGNSA. V dropped 6 bases and J dropped 4 bases, with 13 bases sitting between them. The CDR3 DNA sequence: TGTGCCAGCAGGGCGGGACAGACATACGAGCAGTACTTC. This translates into CASRAGQTYEQYF.

V gene TRBV30 combines with J gene TRBJ1-3; no definite D call. CDR3 length equals 12 residues. Germline V gene data show CDR1 as GTSNPN and CDR2 as SVGIG (reference sequence). V lost 0 bases and J lost 3, with 3 bases in between. The CDR3 loop is CAWSVSGNTIYF. In DNA, the CDR3 is TGTGCCTGGAGTGTCAGTGGAAACACCATATATTTT.

Turning to this clonotype: One end of the junction is discordant with germline, which a read error may explain. The chain has TRBV11-2 and TRBJ2-3, with 13 positions matching TRBD2. This CDR3 region has 16 residues. CDR1 is SGHAT, CDR2 FQNNGV, per germline. The CDR3 protein is CASSFWTSGGTDTQYF. CDR3 in DNA: TGTGCCAGCAGCTTCTGGACTAGCGGGGGCACAGATACTCAGTATTTT.

This clonotype came up many times. The J gene is TRBJ1-2, the V gene TRBV27; possibly TRBD1 for D (5 bases). The length of the CDR3 is 13 residues. From germline, CDR1 is MNHEY and CDR2 SMNVEV (reference sequence). Trimming pared 3 bases from V and 8 bases from J, leaving 13 bases between. CDR3 in DNA: TGTGCCAGCAGTTTTACGGGGCGCCCCGGCTACACCTTC. Its protein product is CASSFTGRPGYTF.

Only one count was recorded for this clonotype. A far larger clone is one nucleotide away, so this likely arose from a read error. V gene TRBV11-3 combines with J gene TRBJ2-6, with D perhaps matching TRBD1 (5 bases). This CDR3 spans 14 amino acids. Germline V gives CDR1 SGHNT, CDR2 YENEEA. Here the CDR3 DNA reads TGTGCCAGCAGCTTAGGATCTGGGGCCAACGTCCCGACTTTC. Protein sequence: CASSLGSGANVPTF.

The chain links TRBV9 to TRBJ1-3; TRBD1 matches at 7 bases. The V gene's germline CDR1 is SGDLS and CDR2 YYNGEE. V shed 4 bases, J shed 5 bases, and the junction held 6 bases outside the gene matches. The CDR3 runs 14 residues. In nucleotides, the CDR3 is TGTGCCAGCAGCCAAGGACAGGACCGAAACACCATATATTTT. Its translation: CASSQGQDRNTIYF.

This clonotype was counted at least ten times. The chain couples TRBV27 to TRBJ2-4; D unclear. This CDR3 is built from 16 residues. The ends were cut back, 0 bases at V and 4 bases at J, with 13 bases in the middle. Germline values: CDR1 MNHEY, CDR2 SMNVEV (reference sequence). The CDR3 loop is CASSLSILRAKNIQYF. Here the CDR3 DNA reads TGTGCCAGCAGTTTATCCATCCTTCGGGCTAAAAACATTCAGTACTTC.

On this clonotype: A single base is all that separates this from a far larger clone, so a read error is likely. This chain joins TRBV7-9 and TRBJ1-1; D is possibly TRBD1 (6 bases). This CDR3 is 18 amino acids long. V was pared by 0 bases and J by 6 bases, with 23 bases between. CDR1 SEHNR and CDR2 FQNEAQ come from the germline V gene (reference sequence). CDR3 DNA sequence: TGTGCCAGCAGCTTAGCGGGGGGCGGTAGCCCGCAGTACGCTGAAGCTTTCTTT. This gives the protein CASSLAGGGSPQYAEAFF.

The rearrangement links TRBV9 to TRBJ2-2; no clear D. The CDR3 spans 17 residues. Germline V gene sequence: CDR1 SGDLS, CDR2 YYNGEE. Trimming left V 4 bases short and J 1 base short, with 17 bases between. The CDR3 DNA reads TGTGCCAGCAGCTCTTCCGCTGTGGGGATGAACACCGGGGAGCTGTTTTTT. This gives the protein CASSSSAVGMNTGELFF. Full variable domain (missing parts from reference TRBV9 and TRBJ2-2): DSGVTQTPKHLITATGQRVTLRCSPRSGDLSVYWYQQSLDQGLQFLIQYYNGEERAKGNILERFSAQQFPDLHSELNLSSLELGDSALYFCASSSSAVGMNTGELFFGEGSRLTVL.

This clonotype was counted at least ten times. J is TRBJ2-1 and V is TRBV7-9; TRBD1 matches 9 bases. The CDR3 contains 15 residues. Unmatched junction bases numbered 11, after V lost 5 bases and J lost 9 bases. The germline V gene has CDR1 SEHNR and CDR2 FQNEAQ (reference sequence). In DNA form, the CDR3 reads TGTGCCAGCAGCCCAGCCCGGGACAGGGAGACTGAGCAGTTCTTC. Its protein is CASSPARDRETEQFF.

CDR3 residues: CSARADGRITDTQYF. The CDR3 DNA reads as TGCAGTGCTCGGGCGGACGGGAGGATTACAGATACGCAGTATTTT. The chain has TRBV20-1 and TRBJ2-3; 7 bases agree with TRBD2. The CDR3 runs 15 residues. From germline, CDR1 is DFQATT and CDR2 SNEGSKA (reference sequence). J was trimmed by 3 bases and V by 5 bases; bases with no gene match: 11.

This clonotype is classed as medium-sized. The chain carries TRBV12-3 or TRBV12-4 and TRBJ1-2; D possibly corresponds to TRBD1 (6 bases). Trimming removed 6 bases from V and 8 bases from J, with 16 bases in between. CDR3 length: 13 amino acids. The CDR3 loop is CASSLLGTRGYTF. CDR3 DNA: TGTGCCAGCAGCCTCCTGGGGACAAGGGGCTACACCTTC.

In this sample, this clonotype turned up many times. V gene TRBV20-1 combines with J gene TRBJ1-4, with a possible D match to TRBD1 (6 bases). Germline CDR1 DFQATT, CDR2 SNEGSKA (reference sequence). CDR3 size: 13 residues. The V end was cut by 6 bases, the J end by 1 base, with 9 bases between. Here the CDR3 DNA reads TGCAGTGCAGGGGGGCGAACTAATGAAAAACTGTTTTTT. This gives the protein CSAGGRTNEKLFF.

A remark on this clonotype: A far larger clone is one base from this, pointing to a likely read error. Here the CDR3 omits its conserved ending phenylalanine or tryptophan, so a read error is the likely source. The V gene is TRBV7-9, the J gene TRBJ2-7; 9 bases agree with TRBD2. The CDR3 has 13 amino acids. Germline CDR1 SEHNR, CDR2 FQNEAQ (reference sequence). J was trimmed by 4 bases and V by 5 bases; bases with no gene match: 3. The chain's CDR3 is CASSGLAGYEQYL. The CDR3 coding sequence is TGTGCCAGCAGCGGGCTAGCGGGATACGAGCAGTACTTA.

About this clonotype itself: In this CDR3 the conserved last residue, phenylalanine or tryptophan, is missing, so a read error is likely. It is unclear where the CDR3 begins or ends on the DNA, so no DNA is shown, and the CDR3 is as TCRdb lists it. The chain is built from TRBV6-1 and TRBJ1-1; the D call in the table, TRBD1, was not verified against the DNA. The CDR3 totals 14 residues, both ends included. The germline V gene has CDR1 MNHNS and CDR2 SASEGT. CDR3 amino acids: CASSSATGFTESFL.

In this sample, this clonotype turned up many times. This chain links TRBV6-2 or TRBV6-3 with TRBJ1-3; D unclear. Germline V gene lookup returns CDR1 MNHEY and CDR2 SVGEGT. V dropped 5 bases and J dropped 0 bases, with 8 bases sitting between them. This CDR3 has 14 amino acids. The CDR3 protein is CASSQHSSGNTIYF. The DNA for the CDR3 is TGTGCCAGCAGTCAACACAGCTCTGGAAACACCATATATTTT.

The sample holds many counts of this clonotype. The chain's CDR3 is CASSILRGNQPQHF. The CDR3 DNA sequence: TGTGCCAGTAGTATTCTGAGGGGCAATCAGCCCCAGCATTTT. The chain recombines TRBV19 with TRBJ1-5; D ambiguous. The V end lost 3 bases, the J end lost 2 bases, and 8 bases lay between the germline ends. From germline, CDR1 is LNHDA and CDR2 SQIVND (reference sequence). CDR3 length equals 14 residues.

This sequence joins TRBV20-1 and TRBJ2-7, with TRBD2 matching over 11 bases. Germline V lookup: CDR1 DFQATT, CDR2 SNEGSKA (reference sequence). Trimming removed 0 bases from V and 11 bases from J; junction bases left unmatched: 9. The CDR3 length is 14 residues. The CDR3 nucleotides read TGCAGTGCTAGAGAGGACGGACTAGCGGGCCAGGAGTACTTC. It encodes CSAREDGLAGQEYF.

The chain links TRBV19 to TRBJ1-3; 7 bases agree with TRBD1. Losses at the gene ends were 7 bases for V and 2 bases for J; bases not matched to a gene: 14. Per germline, CDR1 LNHDA and CDR2 SQIVND (reference sequence). The CDR3 extends over 17 amino acids. The CDR3, as DNA: TGTGCCAGTATGGTGAGCCAACAGGGGCTTGCTGGAAACACCATATATTTT. Protein sequence: CASMVSQQGLAGNTIYF. Complete variable domain (other parts from reference TRBV19 and TRBJ1-3): DGGITQSPKYLFRKEGQNVTLSCEQNLNHDAMYWYRQDPGQGLRLIYYSQIVNDFQKGDIAEGYSVSREKKESFPLTVTSAQKNPTAFYLCASMVSQQGLAGNTIYFGEGSWLTVV.

Regarding this clonotype: A far larger clone is off by one base, so a read error is likely. The V gene is TRBV6-5, the J gene TRBJ2-1; D may be TRBD2 (5 bases). The CDR3 is 11 residues long. Germline-derived CDR1 and CDR2 are MNHEY and SVGAGI. V lost 2 bases, J lost 10 bases, and 6 bases lay in between. This CDR3 reads CASSYTGEQFF. The CDR3 region has the DNA TGTGCCAGCAGTTACACGGGGGAGCAGTTCTTC.

This clonotype was observed many times. The chain links TRBV18 to TRBJ2-6; the D gene is possibly TRBD1 (5 bases). Between the trimmed V and J ends, which lost 0 bases and 2 bases, there was a span of 8 bases. The CDR3 covers 16 residues. Germline V gene data show CDR1 as KGHSH and CDR2 as LQKENI. CDR3 DNA sequence: TGTGCCAGCTCACCACCGACAGCCACTGGGGCCAACGTCCTGACTTTC. Translating gives CASSPPTATGANVLTF.

Ten or more counts support this clonotype. The chain uses TRBV9 and TRBJ2-5; a weak D match, TRBD2 (5 bases). The germline gives CDR1 SGDLS, CDR2 YYNGEE. The V and J ends lost 3 bases and 2 bases respectively, with 8 bases between them. The CDR3 consists of 13 residues. CDR3 DNA sequence: TGTGCCAGCAGCGAAAGCGGACAAGAGACCCAGTACTTC. It translates to CASSESGQETQYF.

This clonotype was observed a single time. The chain uses TRBV20-1 and TRBJ2-3; 11 nucleotides align to TRBD1. The CDR3 is made up of 15 amino acids. Germline values: CDR1 DFQATT, CDR2 SNEGSKA (reference sequence). The V segment lost 3 bases and the J segment 4 bases; nucleotides outside the gene matches: 6. This CDR3 is CSASRTGGASDTQYF. The CDR3 nucleotides read TGCAGTGCTAGTAGGACAGGGGGCGCATCAGATACGCAGTATTTT.

This clonotype was observed many times. This rearrangement joins TRBV15 to TRBJ1-4; no firm D call. The V end lost 6 bases, the J end lost 7 bases, and 12 bases lay between the germline ends. The CDR3 runs 13 residues. Germline CDR1 and CDR2: LNHNV and YYDKDF (reference sequence). The CDR3: CATRGPRAEKLFF. The CDR3 DNA follows: TGTGCCACCAGGGGCCCCCGGGCTGAAAAACTGTTTTTT.

As concerns this clonotype: Relative to the germline gene, one junction end is altered; a read error may explain this. The chain uses TRBV24-1 and TRBJ2-7, with D tentatively TRBD2 (6 bases). This CDR3 has 15 amino acids. Looked up from germline, CDR1 is KGHDR and CDR2 is SFDVKD. The CDR3 here is CATSDGGRGYYEKYF. In nucleotides, the CDR3 is TGTGCCACCAGTGACGGGGGTAGGGGATACTACGAGAAGTACTTC.

Worth noting for this clonotype: A far larger clone lies a single base away; this is likely a read error. V usage is TRBV2 and J usage is TRBJ2-2, with unresolved D. CDR1 SNHLY and CDR2 FYNNEI come from the germline V gene. The V end lost 8 bases, the J end lost 3 bases, and 13 bases lay between the germline ends. This CDR3 is 14 amino acids long. DNA of the CDR3: TGTGCCAGCGCTATAAAGGTCTACACCGGGGAGCTGTTTTTT. Translating it yields CASAIKVYTGELFF. The variable domain in full, completed from reference TRBV2 and TRBJ2-2, reads EPEVTQTPSHQVTQMGQEVILRCVPISNHLYFYWYRQILGQKVEFLVSFYNNEISEKSEIFDDQFSVERPDGSNFTLKIRSTKLEDSAMYFCASAIKVYTGELFFGEGSRLTVL.

This clonotype was observed many times. V gene TRBV12-3 or TRBV12-4 combines with J gene TRBJ2-5, with 8 bases aligning to TRBD1. The CDR3 spans 14 residues. V lost 6 bases to trimming and J lost 5 bases; unmatched junction nucleotides: 8. CDR3 amino acids: CASRPTGGYETQYF. The DNA of the CDR3 is TGTGCCAGCAGGCCTACAGGGGGTTACGAGACCCAGTACTTC.